This T cell receptor beta chain comes out of a study of early T cells in non-severe SARS-CoV-2 infection. Study in general: Bulk RNA taken from unsorted whole blood was sequenced, leaving chains unpaired.

MiXCR, applied by TCRdb to the 5' RACE reads, yields one record per CDR3 protein. The repertoire includes about 61,000 distinct CDR3 sequences, 7.5% to 10% of them detected once, and less than 1.5% sits in the top ten. V lost 2 bases and J 8 bases, leaving 15 bases between the germline ends. Germline CDR1 SEHNR, CDR2 FQNEAQ (reference sequence). The CDR3 is made up of 14 amino acids. This clonotype was seen more than once but under ten times. The J gene is TRBJ1-2, the V gene TRBV7-9; no clear D gene. Specimen: whole blood. The sequence derives from an adult who was a healthcare worker with PCR-confirmed SARS-CoV-2 infection or an uninfected control (not recorded which). The CDR3: CASSLRARRSGYTF. The CDR3 bases are TGTGCCAGCAGCTTAAGAGCCCGTCGTAGCGGCTACACCTTC. Using reference TRBV7-9 and TRBJ1-2 for the parts outside the CDR3, the full variable domain is DTGVSQNPRHKITKRGQNVTFRCDPISEHNRLYWYRQTLGQGPEFLTYFQNEAQLEKSRLLSDRFSAERPKGSFSTLEIQRTEQGDSAMYLCASSLRARRSGYTFGSGTRLTVV.